The 30 T cell receptor beta chains reported below all come from one sample, sequenced in a study of CD8 T cells in ankylosing spondylitis. TCRdb reprocessed the 5' RACE reads with MiXCR, giving one entry per CDR3 protein. This sample has under 950,000 distinct CDR3 sequences, with around 17% found just once. Their specific antigens are unknown. Study outcomes and limitations: Among TCR beta sequences, a motif of eight highly homologous variants appeared characteristic of ankylosing spondylitis blood.

Sequencing was performed on blood, either unsorted or a sorted T cell fraction (not recorded which). Every receptor here comes from a male donor with ankylosing spondylitis.

The CDR3 here is CASSGTGGYNEQFF. The CDR3 DNA sequence: TGTGCCAGCAGTGGGACAGGGGGATACAATGAGCAGTTCTTC. The V gene is TRBV6-4, the J gene TRBJ2-1; 10 bases agree with TRBD1. Germline V CDR1 and CDR2: MRHNA, SNTAGT. V dropped 4 bases and J dropped 4; count of bases not matched to a gene: 1. The CDR3 is 14 residues long.

The V gene is TRBV4-3, the J gene TRBJ2-1; perhaps TRBD2 as D (6 bases). CDR1 is LGHNA and CDR2 is YSLEER in the germline V gene. The CDR3 is 20 residues long. V was cut by 1 base and J by 2 bases, with 24 bases left in between. In DNA, the CDR3 is TGCGCCAGCAGCCAAGTTTACCCCTCGGGAGTGGGTAGCACCTACAATGAGCAGTTCTTC. Protein product: CASSQVYPSGVGSTYNEQFF.

The rearrangement uses TRBV6-6 and TRBJ1-1, with TRBD1 matching 7 bases. The CDR3 has 11 amino acids. Germline V CDR1 and CDR2: MNHNY, SVGAGI (reference sequence). V lost 7 bases and J lost 7; bases outside the gene matches: 3. The CDR3 here is CASTTGNEAFF. The CDR3 DNA follows: TGTGCCAGCACGACAGGGAATGAAGCTTTCTTT.

This clonotype was counted a few times. This rearrangement joins TRBV2 to TRBJ2-1; a weak D match, TRBD1 (6 bases). Per germline, CDR1 SNHLY and CDR2 FYNNEI. V was shortened by 3 bases and J by 8 bases, with 11 bases between the two germline ends. The CDR3 contains 13 residues. This CDR3 is CASSDPQGYEQFF. CDR3 sequence (DNA): TGTGCCAGCAGTGACCCACAGGGCTATGAGCAGTTCTTC.

This clonotype turned up a few times. The chain joins TRBV28 to TRBJ2-6, with D uncertain. Germline CDR1 reads MDHEN; CDR2 reads SYDVKM. Trimming shortened V by 1 base and J by 0 bases, and 4 bases separated the two germline ends. The CDR3 sequence is 15 residues long. In DNA, the CDR3 is TGTGCCAGCAGTTTATCTAGCTCTGGGGCCAACGTCCTGACTTTC. Its protein is CASSLSSSGANVLTF.

To note about this clonotype: The missing conserved phenylalanine or tryptophan at the end of this CDR3 makes a read error likely. This chain connects TRBV14 to TRBJ2-1; TRBD2 agrees at 7 bases. V shed 4 bases and J 4 bases; nucleotides not matched to a gene: 4. The germline CDR1 and CDR2 sequences are SGHDN and FVKESK. There are 14 residues in the CDR3. CDR3: CASSRGTIYNEQFL. Here the CDR3 DNA reads TGTGCCAGCAGCCGAGGGACTATTTACAATGAGCAGTTCCTC.

The chain couples TRBV18 to TRBJ2-7; D is unclear. Germline CDR1 KGHSH, CDR2 LQKENI. The V end lost 2 bases, the J end lost 1 base, and 9 bases lay between the germline ends. The CDR3 has 14 residues. The CDR3 protein is CASSPESSSYEQYF. The CDR3 DNA sequence: TGTGCCAGCTCACCAGAGTCCAGTTCCTACGAGCAGTACTTC.

This clonotype was picked up a small number of times. The chain couples TRBV7-3 to TRBJ2-1, with TRBD2 matching 9 bases. This CDR3 region has 19 residues. Germline CDR1 and CDR2: SGHTA and FQGTGA. V trimming: 2 bases; J trimming: 1 base; junction bases outside the gene matches: 12. CDR3 loop: CASSLRGLAGSGSYNEQFF. CDR3 bases: TGTGCCAGCAGCTTACGGGGTCTAGCGGGAAGTGGGTCCTACAATGAGCAGTTCTTC.

V usage is TRBV5-1 and J usage is TRBJ2-7, with D tentatively TRBD1 or TRBD2 (5 bases each). Germline lookup yields CDR1 SGHRS and CDR2 YFSETQ. This CDR3 is built from 14 residues. Trimming removed 1 base from V and 4 bases from J, with 12 bases in between. The CDR3 protein is CASSLFQGGYEQYF. The CDR3, as DNA: TGCGCCAGCAGCTTGTTTCAGGGCGGGTACGAGCAGTACTTC.

The chain uses TRBV6-1 and TRBJ1-5, with a weak D call TRBD1 (5 bases). The V gene's germline CDR1 is MNHNS and CDR2 SASEGT. V was trimmed by 5 bases and J by 7 bases, leaving 15 bases between them. This CDR3 region has 14 residues. The CDR3 spells CASSRGESGQPQHF. The CDR3 coding sequence is TGTGCCAGCAGTCGGGGGGAAAGTGGGCAGCCCCAGCATTTT.

There are a few counts of this clonotype. The chain employs TRBV7-9 and TRBJ2-1, with D perhaps matching TRBD2 (5 bases). This CDR3 contains 15 residues. Trimming took off 2 bases at V and 6 bases at J, with 14 bases between the two ends. CDR1 is SEHNR and CDR2 is FQNEAQ in the germline V gene (reference sequence). Written as DNA, the CDR3 is TGTGCCAGCAGCTTAAGACGGGGAATCCTCAATGAGCAGTTCTTC. Residues: CASSLRRGILNEQFF. Together with reference TRBV7-9 and TRBJ2-1, the CDR3 gives the full variable domain: DTGVSQNPRHKITKRGQNVTFRCDPISEHNRLYWYRQTLGQGPEFLTYFQNEAQLEKSRLLSDRFSAERPKGSFSTLEIQRTEQGDSAMYLCASSLRRGILNEQFFGPGTRLTVL.

This clonotype was seen a few times. In nucleotides, the CDR3 is TGCGCCAGCAGCTTGGCATTTGCAGGGCGGACGGGATCCACTGAAGCTTTCTTT. It encodes CASSLAFAGRTGSTEAFF. The chain links TRBV5-1 to TRBJ1-1, with TRBD1 as a possible D gene (5 bases). Germline V gives CDR1 SGHRS, CDR2 YFSETQ. The CDR3 has 18 amino acids. The V gene lost 0 bases and the J gene lost 4 bases, with 22 bases spanning the gap.

At least ten counts were recorded for this clonotype. The V gene is TRBV5-6, the J gene TRBJ2-5; D unresolved. The CDR3 consists of 13 residues. In germline, CDR1 is SGHDT, CDR2 YYEEEE. V lost 2 bases and J lost 3, with 8 bases in between. The CDR3 spells CASSFGDKETQYF. In DNA form, the CDR3 reads TGTGCCAGCAGCTTCGGAGACAAAGAGACCCAGTACTTC.

This clonotype was found once. The rearrangement links TRBV19 to TRBJ1-1; weak D call: TRBD1 (6 bases). V lost 4 bases and J lost 1, with 13 bases in between. The CDR3 runs 15 residues. Germline values: CDR1 LNHDA, CDR2 SQIVND (reference sequence). CDR3: CASSTSGAWNTEAFF. The CDR3 DNA follows: TGTGCCAGTAGTACATCAGGGGCATGGAACACTGAAGCTTTCTTT.

This clonotype was counted at least ten times. The rearrangement links TRBV12-3 or TRBV12-4 to TRBJ2-1; 11 bases are shared with TRBD2. V lost 8 bases, J lost 2 bases, and 2 bases stayed unmatched. The CDR3 is 14 residues long. The CDR3 here is CASGTSGPYNEQFF. In DNA, the CDR3 is TGTGCCAGCGGGACTAGCGGACCCTACAATGAGCAGTTCTTC.

V and J are TRBV4-1 and TRBJ1-5; 7 bases map to TRBD1. This CDR3 comprises 16 residues. Germline V lookup: CDR1 MGHRA, CDR2 YSYEKL. V trimming: 1 base; J trimming: 5 bases; junction bases outside the gene matches: 8. CDR3 DNA: TGCGCCAGCAGCCAAGGGGGAGGGGGCGGCGATCAGCCCCAGCATTTT. Translation: CASSQGGGGGDQPQHF.

The V and J genes are TRBV29-1 and TRBJ2-5; D not resolved. V gave up 2 bases and J gave up 5 bases, with 15 bases separating them. This CDR3 contains 14 residues. From germline, CDR1 is SQVTM and CDR2 ANQGSEA. Here the CDR3 reads CSVEYRPQGETQYF. The CDR3 DNA reads TGCAGCGTTGAATATAGGCCCCAAGGGGAGACCCAGTACTTC.

The table lists this clonotype with a few counts. The gene calls are TRBV10-3 and TRBJ2-7; 7 bases line up with TRBD1. Germline values: CDR1 ENHRY, CDR2 SYGVKD. The CDR3 length is 17 residues. Losses at the gene ends were 2 bases for V and 2 bases for J; bases not matched to a gene: 12. The CDR3 loop is CAISEPESAGGPYEQYF. As DNA, the CDR3 is TGTGCCATCAGTGAGCCGGAATCGGCAGGGGGACCCTACGAGCAGTACTTC.

The chain combines TRBV7-8 with TRBJ2-1, with a possible D match to TRBD2 (6 bases). The CDR3 runs 15 residues. In germline, CDR1 is SGHVS, CDR2 FQNEAQ. V was cut by 3 bases and J by 6 bases, with 15 bases left in between. CDR3 nucleotide sequence: TGTGCCAGCAGCTTGTCGGCGGGAACGGTCAATGAGCAGTTCTTC. It specifies CASSLSAGTVNEQFF.

The chain couples TRBV12-3 or TRBV12-4 to TRBJ2-1, with 13 bases that match TRBD2. This CDR3 is 18 amino acids long. With V trimmed by 7 bases and J by 0 bases, 9 bases remained unmatched. CDR3 sequence: CASIGLAGASTSYNEQFF. The CDR3 nucleotides read TGTGCCAGCATAGGACTAGCGGGGGCCTCGACCTCCTACAATGAGCAGTTCTTC.

This chain connects TRBV9 to TRBJ1-1; 9 nucleotides line up with TRBD1. V shed 4 bases, J shed 12 bases, and the junction held 10 bases outside the gene matches. Per the germline V gene, CDR1 is SGDLS and CDR2 is YYNGEE. The CDR3 sequence is 13 residues long. CDR3: CASSSGDRELTFF. The CDR3 coding sequence is TGTGCCAGCAGCTCTGGGGACAGGGAATTAACTTTCTTT.

There are a few counts of this clonotype. As DNA, the CDR3 is TGTGCCAGCAGGACTAAAGGGGGGACAGTAAGCAATGAGCAGTTCTTC. This sequence encodes CASRTKGGTVSNEQFF. The chain employs TRBV6-1 and TRBJ2-1; weak D call: TRBD1 (7 bases). This CDR3 comprises 16 residues. Trimming left V 6 bases short and J 6 bases short, with 21 bases between. Germline V gene sequence: CDR1 MNHNS, CDR2 SASEGT.

This clonotype appeared a few times. V is TRBV9 and J is TRBJ2-1; TRBD1 might be the D (6 bases). CDR1 is SGDLS, CDR2 YYNGEE, per germline. This CDR3 contains 15 residues. The V end lost 0 bases, the J end lost 2 bases, and 9 bases lay between the germline ends. CDR3 amino acids: CASSVEGDPYNEQFF. The CDR3 nucleotides are TGTGCCAGCAGCGTAGAGGGGGATCCCTACAATGAGCAGTTCTTC.

The rearrangement uses TRBV7-9 and TRBJ2-7; 7 bases are a match to TRBD2. The CDR3 spans 15 residues. Unmatched junction bases numbered 19, after V lost 5 bases and J lost 12 bases. Per the germline V gene, CDR1 is SEHNR and CDR2 is FQNEAQ (reference sequence). CDR3 region: CASSPLAGTGGSRYF. The CDR3 DNA follows: TGTGCCAGCAGCCCCCTTGCCGGGACTGGCGGGAGTCGGTACTTC.

This clonotype was observed a few times. This chain links TRBV20-1 with TRBJ2-7; TRBD1 or TRBD2 may be the D gene (5 bases each). Germline V CDR1 and CDR2: DFQATT, SNEGSKA (reference sequence). V was trimmed by 3 bases and J by 2 bases, leaving 17 bases between them. The CDR3 extends over 15 amino acids. This CDR3 reads CSARNRDGRTYEQYF. For the CDR3, the DNA is TGCAGTGCTAGGAATCGGGACGGACGAACCTACGAGCAGTACTTC.

This clonotype was seen a handful of times. The rearrangement joins TRBV19 to TRBJ2-2, with D tentatively TRBD2 (5 bases). Germline CDR1 reads LNHDA; CDR2 reads SQIVND (reference sequence). V was clipped by 5 bases and J by 9 bases, with 22 bases between them. The CDR3 sequence is 16 residues long. This CDR3 is CASSLPAATPGRELFF. The CDR3 DNA sequence: TGTGCCAGTAGTCTCCCGGCGGCTACACCGGGAAGGGAGCTGTTTTTT.

The gene calls are TRBV28 and TRBJ2-2; a weak D match, TRBD2 (6 bases). The CDR3 totals 17 residues. The V gene's germline CDR1 is MDHEN and CDR2 SYDVKM. V was shortened by 6 bases and J by 0 bases, with 17 bases between the two germline ends. The CDR3 loop reads CASRLTEGGSNTGELFF. The CDR3 DNA reads as TGTGCCAGCAGGCTCACAGAGGGAGGATCGAACACCGGGGAGCTGTTTTTT. Variable domain in full (rest from reference TRBV28 and TRBJ2-2): DVKVTQSSRYLVKRTGEKVFLECVQDMDHENMFWYRQDPGLGLRLIYFSYDVKMKEKGDIPEGYSVSREKKERFSLILESASTNQTSMYLCASRLTEGGSNTGELFFGEGSRLTVL.

This clonotype has a count of ten or more. The V gene is TRBV12-3 or TRBV12-4, the J gene TRBJ2-7, with 8 positions matching TRBD1. This CDR3 has 15 residues. J lost 3 bases, V lost 6 bases, and 10 bases had no gene match. Here the CDR3 reads CASSPGATGGYEQYF. DNA for the CDR3: TGTGCCAGCAGCCCAGGGGCCACAGGGGGCTACGAGCAGTACTTC.

This clonotype has only a few counts. V usage is TRBV27 and J usage is TRBJ2-6; D assignment may be TRBD1 or TRBD2 (6 bases each). V was shortened by 2 bases and J by 18 bases, with 17 bases between the two germline ends. The CDR3 has 13 amino acids. In germline, CDR1 is MNHEY, CDR2 SMNVEV (reference sequence). Written as DNA, the CDR3 is TGTGCCAGCAGTTTAACTCCGGGGGCGATCCAGACTTTC. The encoded protein is CASSLTPGAIQTF.

This clonotype has more than one count but fewer than ten. V usage is TRBV7-2 and J usage is TRBJ1-1, with no clear D. Trimming took off 1 base at V and 0 bases at J, with 9 bases between the two ends. Germline CDR1 SGHTA, CDR2 FQGNSA. The CDR3 extends over 15 amino acids. The CDR3 sequence: CASSLVPALNTEAFF. The DNA for the CDR3 is TGTGCCAGCAGCTTAGTGCCAGCTTTGAACACTGAAGCTTTCTTT.